A single sample gave rise to the 24 T cell receptor beta chains below, sequenced in a study of cytomegalovirus exposure and HLA in healthy donors. PCR was performed using 60 Vbeta and 13 Jbeta primers. Method: immunoSEQ multiplex PCR; TCRdb's copy keeps in-frame clones and lacks some. The data show around 94,000 clones, around 60% seen once. The sequenced sample consisted of PBMCs. These receptors were obtained from a human donor in good health.

This sequence joins TRBV30 and TRBJ2-2; weak D call: TRBD2 (6 bases). Germline CDR1 GTSNPN, CDR2 SVGIG (reference sequence). This CDR3 spans 15 amino acids. V lost 2 bases to trimming and J lost 3 bases, with 13 bases between them. CDR3 bases: TGTGCCTGGAGTCCCGGACTATTACACACCGGGGAGCTGTTTTTT. Translation: CAWSPGLLHTGELFF.

The chain couples TRBV7-8 to TRBJ2-7, with 9 bases aligning to TRBD2. Trimming cost V 1 base and J 5 bases; bases outside gene matches: 3. CDR3 size: 14 residues. Germline V lookup: CDR1 SGHVS, CDR2 FQNEAQ. The CDR3 sequence is CASSLGGRANEQYF. The DNA of the CDR3 is TGTGCCAGCAGCTTAGGCGGGAGGGCCAACGAGCAGTACTTC.

The chain combines TRBV6-5 with TRBJ2-2, with D possibly TRBD2 on 5 matching bases. The V gene's germline CDR1 is MNHEY and CDR2 SVGAGI. This CDR3 comprises 14 residues. The V gene lost 6 bases and the J gene lost 6 bases, with 14 bases spanning the gap. CDR3 DNA: TGTGCCAGCAGCCGGAGTCCGCGGGCCGGGGAGCTGTTTTTT. It codes for CASSRSPRAGELFF.

This clone occurred a few times. V is TRBV5-4 and J is TRBJ2-3; 9 bases are a match to TRBD2. The V gene end was trimmed by 3 bases and the J gene end by 3 bases; junction bases not matched to a gene: 2. CDR3 length: 14 residues. The V gene's germline CDR1 is SGHNT and CDR2 YYREEE (reference sequence). CDR3 nucleotide sequence: TGTGCCAGCAGCTCGGGACTAGCAACAGATACGCAGTATTTT. Protein sequence: CASSSGLATDTQYF.

The chain couples TRBV5-4 to TRBJ2-1, with D possibly TRBD2 on 7 matching bases. With 3 bases removed from V and 6 bases from J, the gap between germline ends came to 13 bases. The CDR3 totals 14 residues. CDR1 SGHNT and CDR2 YYREEE come from the germline V gene (reference sequence). The CDR3 sequence: CASSSGGLGNEQFF. Here the CDR3 DNA reads TGTGCCAGCAGCTCCGGGGGGCTAGGCAATGAGCAGTTCTTC.

DNA for the CDR3: TGTGCCTGGAGGGGTTTTTTCGAGCAGGGCGGCACTGAAGCTTTCTTT. As protein: CAWRGFFEQGGTEAFF. The rearrangement uses TRBV30 and TRBJ1-1, with TRBD1 as a possible D gene (5 bases). Per the germline V gene, CDR1 is GTSNPN and CDR2 is SVGIG (reference sequence). Trimming stripped 3 bases from V and 4 bases from J, with 21 bases between. The CDR3 covers 16 residues.

This clone has only a few counts. This chain connects TRBV19 to TRBJ1-1; 9 bases match TRBD1. Germline CDR1 LNHDA, CDR2 SQIVND (reference sequence). The CDR3 length is 15 residues. Trimming removed 5 bases from V and 1 base from J; junction bases left unmatched: 5. This CDR3 is CASSHLTGGNTEAFF. The CDR3, as DNA: TGTGCCAGTAGTCACCTGACAGGGGGGAACACTGAAGCTTTCTTT.

This chain joins TRBV9 and TRBJ2-3, with a possible D match to TRBD1 (6 bases). Germline-derived CDR1 and CDR2 are SGDLS and YYNGEE. V was shortened by 0 bases and J by 0 bases, with 14 bases between the two germline ends. The CDR3 loop spans 17 amino acids. CDR3 sequence reads: CASSVGQGNPSTDTQYF. The DNA for the CDR3 is TGTGCCAGCAGCGTAGGTCAGGGGAACCCTAGCACAGATACGCAGTATTTT.

Only one count was recorded for this clone. The chain recombines TRBV19 with TRBJ1-1; 8 bases map to TRBD1. V dropped 5 bases and J dropped 4; count of bases not matched to a gene: 6. Per germline, CDR1 LNHDA and CDR2 SQIVND (reference sequence). The CDR3 totals 14 residues. The DNA for the CDR3 is TGTGCCAGTAGTTGGACAGGGACGGGCACTGAAGCTTTCTTT. This translates into CASSWTGTGTEAFF.

V usage is TRBV10-3 and J usage is TRBJ2-1; D is possibly TRBD2 (6 bases). This CDR3 is built from 15 residues. Trimming pared 7 bases from V and 5 bases from J, leaving 18 bases between. Germline CDR1 and CDR2: ENHRY and SYGVKD. CDR3 amino acids: CAIMTGLNTDNEQFF. The CDR3, as DNA: TGTGCCATCATGACGGGACTTAATACCGACAATGAGCAGTTCTTC.

The rearrangement uses TRBV6-1 and TRBJ2-4, with D possibly matching TRBD1 (6 bases). Germline CDR1 MNHNS, CDR2 SASEGT. V shed 6 bases and J shed 5 bases, with 11 bases lying between them. The CDR3 consists of 13 residues. The CDR3 region is CASSKRTENIQYF. The DNA for the CDR3 is TGTGCCAGCAGCAAGAGGACAGAAAACATTCAGTACTTC.

This clone showed up just a few times. The chain combines TRBV18 with TRBJ2-1; 10 bases align to TRBD1. The CDR3 sequence is 16 residues long. V lost 3 bases to trimming and J lost 7 bases; unmatched junction nucleotides: 9. Germline loops: CDR1 KGHSH, CDR2 LQKENI. CDR3 amino acids: CASSPIVGQGKNEQFF. CDR3 in DNA: TGTGCCAGCTCACCGATAGTGGGACAGGGGAAAAATGAGCAGTTCTTC.

The chain joins TRBV10-3 to TRBJ1-4; perhaps TRBD1 as D (6 bases). The CDR3 length is 13 residues. In germline, CDR1 is ENHRY, CDR2 SYGVKD. With 10 bases removed from V and 7 bases from J, the gap between germline ends came to 16 bases. The CDR3 reads CASETGRGEKLFF. The CDR3 nucleotides read TGTGCCAGCGAAACAGGGAGGGGTGAAAAACTGTTTTTT.

The chain recombines TRBV2 with TRBJ1-1; 10 bases match TRBD1. The V gene's germline CDR1 is SNHLY and CDR2 FYNNEI. There are 14 residues in the CDR3. V dropped 7 bases and J dropped 5; count of bases not matched to a gene: 7. Here the CDR3 reads CASKVTGGRTEAFF. The CDR3 nucleotides are TGTGCCAGCAAAGTGACAGGGGGCCGGACTGAAGCTTTCTTT.

This sequence joins TRBV25-1 and TRBJ2-5; possible D gene TRBD1, 5 bases. V dropped 3 bases and J dropped 1 base, with 12 bases sitting between them. This CDR3 spans 15 amino acids. Germline CDR1 is MGHDK and CDR2 is SYGVNS. CDR3 residues: CASSDGWGIQETQYF. The CDR3 DNA reads TGTGCCAGCAGTGACGGCTGGGGCATCCAAGAGACCCAGTACTTC.

The V and J genes are TRBV11-2 and TRBJ2-7; perhaps TRBD1 as D (5 bases). Germline V gene sequence: CDR1 SGHAT, CDR2 FQNNGV. The CDR3 is 14 residues long. The V and J ends lost 3 bases and 0 bases respectively, with 9 bases between them. In DNA, the CDR3 is TGTGCCAGCAGCTTCGGCAGGGCCTCCTACGAGCAGTACTTC. It is translated as CASSFGRASYEQYF.

The chain has TRBV4-1 and TRBJ2-3; weak D call: TRBD2 (6 bases). V was trimmed by 0 bases and J by 6 bases, leaving 10 bases between them. This CDR3 has 14 residues. Germline V gene data show CDR1 as MGHRA and CDR2 as YSYEKL. The CDR3 here is CASSQDSGDDTQYF. Here the CDR3 DNA reads TGCGCCAGCAGCCAAGATTCGGGGGATGATACGCAGTATTTT.

This clone came up a few times. The rearrangement joins TRBV9 to TRBJ2-3; unclear D gene. CDR3 length: 15 amino acids. With 0 bases removed from V and 3 bases from J, the gap between germline ends came to 11 bases. Germline V gene lookup returns CDR1 SGDLS and CDR2 YYNGEE. CDR3 DNA: TGTGCCAGCAGCGTAGTTGGAGATTGGACAGATACGCAGTATTTT. Protein product: CASSVVGDWTDTQYF.

This clone appeared a single time. The chain recombines TRBV19 with TRBJ1-4; 8 bases fit TRBD1. Germline V lookup: CDR1 LNHDA, CDR2 SQIVND (reference sequence). The CDR3 runs to 14 residues. The junction had 5 bases not matched to a gene; V was cut back by 5 bases and J by 6 bases. CDR3 sequence: CASSPDRGYEKLFF. CDR3 bases: TGTGCCAGTAGTCCCGACAGGGGTTATGAAAAACTGTTTTTT.

About this clone itself: The sample contains more than one DNA sequence encoding this CDR3. The genes are TRBV5-1 and TRBJ2-5; TRBD2 aligns across 7 bases. Trimming cost V 2 bases and J 1 base; bases outside gene matches: 2. Germline-derived CDR1 and CDR2 are SGHRS and YFSETQ. CDR3 size: 14 residues. CDR3 sequence reads: CASSLTSAQETQYF. The CDR3, as DNA: TGCGCCAGCAGCTTAACTAGCGCCCAAGAGACCCAGTACTTC.

The V call is TRBV28, the J call TRBJ2-3; 7 positions agree with TRBD1. This CDR3 spans 16 amino acids. The V gene's germline CDR1 is MDHEN and CDR2 SYDVKM. V shed 7 bases and J 3 bases; nucleotides not matched to a gene: 13. The DNA of the CDR3 is TGTGCCAGCAACCCGTCCGGGACAGAGCTAACAGATACGCAGTATTTT. Residues: CASNPSGTELTDTQYF.

The chain links TRBV20-1 to TRBJ1-2; D not resolved. Trimming shortened V by 5 bases and J by 8 bases, and 12 bases separated the two germline ends. CDR3 length: 11 residues. Germline V gene data show CDR1 as DFQATT and CDR2 as SNEGSKA (reference sequence). The CDR3, as DNA: TGCAGTGCTCTCCGGGAGGAAGGCTACACCTTC. Residues: CSALREEGYTF.

This rearrangement joins TRBV19 to TRBJ1-2; 10 bases fit TRBD1. The CDR3 extends over 15 amino acids. The V gene's germline CDR1 is LNHDA and CDR2 SQIVND (reference sequence). J lost 8 bases, V lost 3 bases, and 9 bases had no gene match. Here the CDR3 DNA reads TGTGCCAGTAGTATCCGGGACAGGGGATCGTGGGGCTACACCTTC. This translates into CASSIRDRGSWGYTF.

This chain connects TRBV28 to TRBJ1-5, with 9 bases aligning to TRBD1. This CDR3 region has 18 residues. Germline CDR1 MDHEN, CDR2 SYDVKM. V shed 3 bases, J shed 4 bases, and the junction held 13 bases outside the gene matches. The CDR3 region is CASSFRYGRDRANQPQHF. For the CDR3, the DNA is TGTGCCAGCAGTTTTAGGTATGGGAGGGACAGGGCTAATCAGCCCCAGCATTTT.